The text below deals with one T cell receptor beta chain. This CDR3 region has 12 residues. The V segment lost 3 bases and the J segment 4 bases; nucleotides outside the gene matches: 1. Per the germline V gene, CDR1 is GTSNPN and CDR2 is SVGIG (reference sequence). The source of the sample is a study of shared clonotypes between healthy human individuals. CD45RO-negative cells were positively selected for CCR7, leaving out terminally differentiated effector memory CD45RA+ cells. TCRdb keeps only in-frame clones here, not all; method: immunoSEQ multiplex PCR. Among roughly 1,800,000 clones listed, less than 95% were seen once.

This chain joins TRBV30 and TRBJ1-1; TRBD1 aligns across 8 bases. The material sequenced was naive CD8+ T cells sorted from blood. The clonotype comes from a man younger than 35 in good health. The CDR3 loop reads CAWSDRGTEAFF. CDR3 coding DNA: TGTGCCTGGAGCGACAGGGGCACTGAAGCTTTCTTT.